A selection of T cell receptor beta chains follows, all from one sample in a study of blood T cell repertoires in COVID-19. Generated by immunoSEQ multiplex PCR, the TCRdb table keeps only in-frame clones and is missing some. The sample records some 150,000 clones, roughly 82% being singletons. The sample was peripheral blood. The receptors stem from a man aged 65 to 85 with acute or convalescent COVID-19. Each CDR3 is given with its conserved first and last residue. A D gene is named only where the DNA matches it firmly. Rows may omit the clone size; those that give it use once, few, many or a size class.

DNA: TGTGCCAGCAGCCAAGGTCATGGGGGGGAGCAGTACTTC
CDR3: CASSQGHGGEQYF
size: once
length: 13
D: -
V: TRBV14
J: TRBJ2-7

DNA: TGTGCCAGCAGCCAAGCCGGGACTAGGCCTGGCGAGCAGTACTTC
CDR3: CASSQAGTRPGEQYF
size: once
length: 15
D: TRBD2
V: TRBV3-1/TRBV3-2
J: TRBJ2-7

DNA: TGTGCCAGCAGAGCCAGAACAGGGGGCTTTGACTATGGCTACACCTTC
CDR3: CASRARTGGFDYGYTF
size: -
length: 16
D: TRBD1
V: TRBV28
J: TRBJ1-2

DNA: TGTGCCAGCAGTTTGACAGGGGGGGTAGAAGAGCAGTACTTC
CDR3: CASSLTGGVEEQYF
size: -
length: 14
D: TRBD1
V: TRBV28
J: TRBJ2-7

DNA: TGTGCCATCAGTGAGGCCTCCGGACAGGGAAACACCATATATTTT
CDR3: CAISEASGQGNTIYF
size: -
length: 15
D: -
V: TRBV10-3
J: TRBJ1-3

DNA: TGTGCCAGCAGCGCCTCTAGCGGGAGGAGCTACGAGCAGTACTTC
CDR3: CASSASSGRSYEQYF
size: -
length: 15
D: TRBD2
V: TRBV9
J: TRBJ2-7

DNA: TGTGCCAGCAGCCTCGACAGTTTCTATGGCTACACCTTC
CDR3: CASSLDSFYGYTF
size: -
length: 13
D: -
V: TRBV27
J: TRBJ1-2

DNA: TGTGCCAGCAGCCAAGGACAGGGTTATGGCTACACCTTC
CDR3: CASSQGQGYGYTF
size: -
length: 13
D: TRBD1
V: TRBV12-3/TRBV12-4
J: TRBJ1-2

DNA: TGTGCCAGCAGCTTTCCTGGCGGCACTGAAGCTTTCTTT
CDR3: CASSFPGGTEAFF
size: -
length: 13
D: -
V: TRBV7-2
J: TRBJ1-1

DNA: TGCGCCAGCAGGACTCAAGCGGGGGACACGGATACGCAGTATTTT
CDR3: CASRTQAGDTDTQYF
size: -
length: 15
D: TRBD2
V: TRBV5-1
J: TRBJ2-3

DNA: TGCGCCAGCAGCCAAGGGGACAATAGCAATCAGCCCCAGCATTTT
CDR3: CASSQGDNSNQPQHF
size: few
length: 15
D: -
V: TRBV4-1
J: TRBJ1-5

DNA: TGTGCCAGCAGTTGGGCCGGGACAGGGGACCGGTCTGAGTACTTC
CDR3: CASSWAGTGDRSEYF
size: few
length: 15
D: TRBD1
V: TRBV28
J: TRBJ2-7

DNA: TGTGCCAGCTCACCTCGGGGGGGCACTGATAATTCACCCCTCCACTTT
CDR3: CASSPRGGTDNSPLHF
size: -
length: 16
D: -
V: TRBV18
J: TRBJ1-6

DNA: TGTGCCAGCAGTCACACAGGGGGCCTCATCGGGGAGCTGTTTTTT
CDR3: CASSHTGGLIGELFF
size: -
length: 15
D: TRBD1
V: TRBV6-5
J: TRBJ2-2

DNA: TGTGCCAGCAGTGGCCGGGACAGGGTCGCCACCGGGGAGCTGTTTTTT
CDR3: CASSGRDRVATGELFF
size: -
length: 16
D: TRBD1
V: TRBV2
J: TRBJ2-2

DNA: TGTGCCAGCAGCAAAACAGGGTCTGGTAGCAATCAGCCCCAGCATTTT
CDR3: CASSKTGSGSNQPQHF
size: -
length: 16
D: -
V: TRBV21-1
J: TRBJ1-5

DNA: TGTGCCACCAGTGCAGGCCACTCTGGGGCCAACGTCCTGACTTTC
CDR3: CATSAGHSGANVLTF
size: once
length: 15
D: -
V: TRBV24-1
J: TRBJ2-6

DNA: TGTGCCAGCAGCCCTCTGGGGCGCGAAGCTAACTATGGCTACACCTTC
CDR3: CASSPLGREANYGYTF
size: -
length: 16
D: -
V: TRBV5-6
J: TRBJ1-2

DNA: TGTGCCAGCGGAGTAACGGATGAAAAACTGTTTTTT
CDR3: CASGVTDEKLFF
size: -
length: 12
D: -
V: TRBV6-5
J: TRBJ1-4

DNA: TGTGCCAGCAGCCTCGATGAGGGGGTCCCCACAGATACGCAGTATTTT
CDR3: CASSLDEGVPTDTQYF
size: -
length: 16
D: -
V: TRBV3-1/TRBV3-2
J: TRBJ2-3

DNA: TGTGCCAGCAGCCAAGAAGGACAGGTCCTCCATTTT
CDR3: CASSQEGQVLHF
size: -
length: 12
D: TRBD1
V: TRBV3-1/TRBV3-2
J: TRBJ1-5

DNA: TGTGCCAGCCGGACTAGCGGCCCCTCCTACAATGAGCAGTTCTTC
CDR3: CASRTSGPSYNEQFF
size: -
length: 15
D: TRBD2
V: TRBV19
J: TRBJ2-1

DNA: TGTGCCAGCAGCTTAGGGACAGTCCCACAGTATACGCAGTATTTT
CDR3: CASSLGTVPQYTQYF
size: -
length: 15
D: -
V: TRBV11-2
J: TRBJ2-3

DNA: TGTGCCAGCAGCACCCGGACATCTGGAAACACCATATATTTT
CDR3: CASSTRTSGNTIYF
size: -
length: 14
D: -
V: TRBV4-2
J: TRBJ1-3

DNA: TGTGCCAGCAGCCCGCGGACAGGGGAGGGCTACGAGCAGTACTTC
CDR3: CASSPRTGEGYEQYF
size: -
length: 15
D: TRBD1
V: TRBV7-6
J: TRBJ2-7

DNA: TGTGCCAGCAGTTCCCAAGTAGGGGGCGCTCTCTACGAGCAGTACTTC
CDR3: CASSSQVGGALYEQYF
size: few
length: 16
D: TRBD1
V: TRBV2
J: TRBJ2-7

DNA: TGTGCCAGCAGTTTAAGGGGACTAGCGGACTACAATGAGCAGTTCTTC
CDR3: CASSLRGLADYNEQFF
size: -
length: 16
D: TRBD2
V: TRBV27
J: TRBJ2-1

DNA: TGTGCCATCAATCCGGGACAGGGTGACTATGGCTACACCTTC
CDR3: CAINPGQGDYGYTF
size: -
length: 14
D: TRBD1
V: TRBV10-3
J: TRBJ1-2

DNA: TGTGCCAGCAGTTCCGGGACAGCAGTGATAGAGCAGTACTTC
CDR3: CASSSGTAVIEQYF
size: -
length: 14
D: TRBD1
V: TRBV28
J: TRBJ2-7

DNA: TGTGCCAGCAGTTTAACAGGGGTTTCTGGGGCCAACGTCCTGACTTTC
CDR3: CASSLTGVSGANVLTF
size: -
length: 16
D: TRBD1
V: TRBV27
J: TRBJ2-6

DNA: TGTGCCATCAGTGAAGGGACTGCTCTGAGGCAGTACTTC
CDR3: CAISEGTALRQYF
size: -
length: 13
D: -
V: TRBV10-3
J: TRBJ2-7

DNA: TGTGCCAGCAGCTTAGAACAGGGGTACAATCAGCCCCAGCATTTT
CDR3: CASSLEQGYNQPQHF
size: -
length: 15
D: TRBD1
V: TRBV7-2
J: TRBJ1-5

DNA: TGTGCCAGCAGCCAAGGAACGGACAGTTCCTACGAGCAGTACTTC
CDR3: CASSQGTDSSYEQYF
size: -
length: 15
D: -
V: TRBV3-1/TRBV3-2
J: TRBJ2-7

DNA: TGTGCCAGCAGTGATGGGCGGGAGGTAGATACGCAGTATTTT
CDR3: CASSDGREVDTQYF
size: many
length: 14
D: TRBD2
V: TRBV6-1
J: TRBJ2-3

DNA: TGTGCCAGCAGTCGGATGCAGGGGTCCAACGTCCTGACTTTC
CDR3: CASSRMQGSNVLTF
size: -
length: 14
D: -
V: TRBV3-1/TRBV3-2
J: TRBJ2-6

DNA: TGTGCCAGCAGCCCACTTACAGGCAACACTGAAGCTTTCTTT
CDR3: CASSPLTGNTEAFF
size: -
length: 14
D: -
V: TRBV3-1/TRBV3-2
J: TRBJ1-1

DNA: TGTGCCAGCAGCTTGGTAGGGCAGGGAAGCACTGAAGCTTTCTTT
CDR3: CASSLVGQGSTEAFF
size: -
length: 15
D: -
V: TRBV5-4
J: TRBJ1-1

DNA: TGTGCCAGCAGGCCCGACAGGGGGTCCTACAATGAGCAGTTCTTC
CDR3: CASRPDRGSYNEQFF
size: few
length: 15
D: TRBD1
V: TRBV2
J: TRBJ2-1

DNA: TGCGCCAGCAGCCCCCAACAGGGGGCCACCTACGAGCAGTACTTC
CDR3: CASSPQQGATYEQYF
size: -
length: 15
D: TRBD1
V: TRBV5-1
J: TRBJ2-7

DNA: TGTGCCAGCAGCTACATGGCAGGGACATCCAATCAGCCCCAGCATTTT
CDR3: CASSYMAGTSNQPQHF
size: -
length: 16
D: -
V: TRBV6-6
J: TRBJ1-5

DNA: TGTGCCAGCAGCCTCCGAGGATACGAGCAGTACTTC
CDR3: CASSLRGYEQYF
size: -
length: 12
D: -
V: TRBV7-8
J: TRBJ2-7

DNA: TGCGCCAGCAGCTTGACCTCGGGACAGGGCTACGAGCAGTACTTC
CDR3: CASSLTSGQGYEQYF
size: few
length: 15
D: TRBD1
V: TRBV5-1
J: TRBJ2-7

DNA: TGTGCCAGCCCCATGGGGGAGGATGTTTCAGATACGCAGTATTTT
CDR3: CASPMGEDVSDTQYF
size: -
length: 15
D: -
V: TRBV27
J: TRBJ2-3

DNA: TGTGCCAGCAGCTTGGGGCCCCAAGCGAGCAATCAGCCCCAGCATTTT
CDR3: CASSLGPQASNQPQHF
size: once
length: 16
D: -
V: TRBV5-5
J: TRBJ1-5

DNA: TGTGCCAGCAGTTTTAGAATAACAGGGGGCGAGCAGTACTTC
CDR3: CASSFRITGGEQYF
size: -
length: 14
D: TRBD1
V: TRBV28
J: TRBJ2-7

DNA: TGTGCCAGTAGAAACAGGGGGCTAAGCCCTGAAGCTTTCTTT
CDR3: CASRNRGLSPEAFF
size: -
length: 14
D: TRBD1
V: TRBV19
J: TRBJ1-1

DNA: TGTGCCAGCAGTTTTTTGGGGGCGAACACCATATATTTT
CDR3: CASSFLGANTIYF
size: -
length: 13
D: -
V: TRBV12-3/TRBV12-4
J: TRBJ1-3

DNA: TGTGCCAGCAACCTTCCCAGCCAAGAGACCCAGTACTTC
CDR3: CASNLPSQETQYF
size: few
length: 13
D: -
V: TRBV2
J: TRBJ2-5

DNA: TGCGCCAGCAGCCTGGGTACAGGACAAGCTTTCTTT
CDR3: CASSLGTGQAFF
size: -
length: 12
D: -
V: TRBV4-1
J: TRBJ1-1